A single sample gave rise to the 16 T cell receptor beta chains below, sequenced in a study of graft-versus-host responses after intestinal transplantation. These receptors have no identified antigens. The repertoire was sequenced with immunoSEQ multiplex PCR; TCRdb's copy has only in-frame clones and lacks some. The sample contains about 90,000 clones, about 95% of which appear only once. The specimen was unstimulated CD4+ T cells sorted from spleen or lymph node cells, collected before transplant. These receptors came from a human donor who was the organ donor for an intestinal transplant.

CDR3 bases: TGTGCCAGCAGCTTGCTGGGGGGCGGGGCTAACTATGGCTACACCTTC. Translating gives CASSLLGGGANYGYTF. This chain links TRBV5-6 with TRBJ1-2; a weak D match, TRBD1 (6 bases). V lost 1 base, J lost 0 bases, and 13 bases lay in between. The CDR3 length is 16 residues. CDR1 and CDR2 from the germline V gene are SGHDT and YYEEEE. The variable domain in full, completed from reference TRBV5-6 and TRBJ1-2, reads DAGVTQSPTHLIKTRGQQVTLRCSPKSGHDTVSWYQQALGQGPQFIFQYYEEEERQRGNFPDRFSGHQFPNYSSELNVNALLLGDSALYLCASSLLGGGANYGYTFGSGTRLTVV.

The V and J genes are TRBV7-2 and TRBJ2-4; TRBD1 matches at 11 bases. Germline V CDR1 and CDR2: SGHTA, FQGNSA. Unmatched junction bases numbered 5, after V lost 1 base and J lost 9 bases. The CDR3 loop spans 15 amino acids. The CDR3 reads CASSLGHGTGGIQYF. DNA of the CDR3: TGTGCCAGCAGCTTAGGTCACGGGACAGGGGGCATTCAGTACTTC.

V usage is TRBV11-2 and J usage is TRBJ2-7, with TRBD2 as a possible D gene (6 bases). CDR3 length: 16 residues. CDR1 and CDR2 from the germline V gene are SGHAT and FQNNGV. Between the trimmed V and J ends, which lost 3 bases and 4 bases, there was a span of 19 bases. For the CDR3, the DNA is TGTGCCAGCAGCTTTTCTACCGGGAGTTTGACATACGAGCAGTACTTC. Translated, it gives CASSFSTGSLTYEQYF.

V and J are TRBV23-1 and TRBJ1-6; no firm D call. TRBV23-1 is sorted into the ORF group, with uncertain function. The CDR3 extends over 18 amino acids. Trimming left V 0 bases short and J 1 base short, with 13 bases between. This CDR3 is CASSQSTCRDSYNSPLHF. CDR3 nucleotide sequence: TGCGCCAGCAGTCAATCAACTTGTAGGGATTCCTATAATTCACCCCTCCACTTT.

This rearrangement joins TRBV7-9 to TRBJ1-1; D possibly corresponds to TRBD1 (6 bases). The CDR3 loop spans 14 amino acids. V was shortened by 1 base and J by 5 bases, with 11 bases between the two germline ends. The V gene's germline CDR1 is SEHNR and CDR2 FQNEAQ (reference sequence). For the CDR3, the DNA is TGTGCCAGCAGCTTAGGGACACAGGGAACTGAAGCTTTCTTT. It specifies CASSLGTQGTEAFF.

The CDR3 is CASSYSNNSPLHF. CDR3 in DNA: TGTGCCAGCAGTTACAGCAATAATTCACCCCTCCACTTT. The chain links TRBV6-5 to TRBJ1-6; no clear D. Germline V gives CDR1 MNHEY, CDR2 SVGAGI. Between the trimmed V and J ends, which lost 2 bases and 5 bases, there was a span of 4 bases. CDR3 size: 13 residues.

J is TRBJ2-7 and V is TRBV5-4, with D maybe TRBD2 (5 bases). Between the trimmed V and J ends, which lost 4 bases and 0 bases, there was a span of 17 bases. Looked up from germline, CDR1 is SGHNT and CDR2 is YYREEE (reference sequence). The CDR3 runs 16 residues. The CDR3: CASSTAKAGLSYEQYF. In DNA form, the CDR3 reads TGTGCCAGCAGCACAGCTAAGGCGGGTCTCTCCTACGAGCAGTACTTC.

This chain connects TRBV5-5 to TRBJ1-4; 8 nucleotides match TRBD1. Trimming at V came to 3 bases and at J to 8 bases, leaving 9 bases not matched to a gene. There are 15 residues in the CDR3. Germline V lookup: CDR1 SGHKS, CDR2 YYEKEE (reference sequence). CDR3 DNA: TGTGCCAGCAGCTCAAGTCCCGGGACAGGCGAAAAACTGTTTTTT. Amino acid sequence: CASSSSPGTGEKLFF. The full variable domain, its missing parts supplied by reference TRBV5-5 and TRBJ1-4, is DAGVTQSPTHLIKTRGQQVTLRCSPISGHKSVSWYQQVLGQGPQFIFQYYEKEERGRGNFPDRFSARQFPNYSSELNVNALLLGDSALYLCASSSSPGTGEKLFFGSGTQLSVL.

The chain uses TRBV7-9 and TRBJ2-3; perhaps TRBD2 as D (5 bases). With 1 base removed from V and 5 bases from J, the gap between germline ends came to 7 bases. This CDR3 is built from 13 residues. From germline, CDR1 is SEHNR and CDR2 FQNEAQ (reference sequence). CDR3 sequence (DNA): TGTGCCAGCAGCTTAGTGGGAGTAGATACGCAGTATTTT. Protein product: CASSLVGVDTQYF.

V is TRBV7-2 and J is TRBJ1-2, with TRBD1 as a possible D gene (5 bases). Germline CDR1 SGHTA, CDR2 FQGNSA. The CDR3 runs 15 residues. Trimming removed 5 bases from V and 4 bases from J, with 17 bases in between. The CDR3 coding sequence is TGTGCCAGCAGCCCCCGGGACCGCCTGCTCTATGGCTACACCTTC. Translating it yields CASSPRDRLLYGYTF. The whole variable domain, remainder taken from reference TRBV7-2 and TRBJ1-2, is GAGVSQSPSNKVTEKGKDVELRCDPISGHTALYWYRQSLGQGLEFLIYFQGNSAPDKSGLPSDRFSAERTGGSVSTLTIQRTQQEDSAVYLCASSPRDRLLYGYTFGSGTRLTVV.

This rearrangement joins TRBV27 to TRBJ2-5; either TRBD1 or TRBD2 may supply D (5 bases each). The length of the CDR3 is 13 residues. Germline CDR1 and CDR2: MNHEY and SMNVEV (reference sequence). Trimming shortened V by 5 bases and J by 7 bases, and 14 bases separated the two germline ends. CDR3 in amino acids: CASSLGPFRTQYF. CDR3 in DNA: TGTGCCAGCAGTCTGGGACCCTTCAGGACCCAGTACTTC.

The chain employs TRBV4-1 and TRBJ2-5; D possibly corresponds to TRBD2 (5 bases). This CDR3 contains 13 residues. V lost 4 bases and J 5 bases, leaving 11 bases between the germline ends. Germline CDR1 MGHRA, CDR2 YSYEKL. The DNA of the CDR3 is TGCGCCAGCAGCCCGGCCTCGGGGGAGACCCAGTACTTC. This codes for CASSPASGETQYF.

The rearrangement links TRBV5-1 to TRBJ2-7, with unresolved D. Germline loops: CDR1 SGHRS, CDR2 YFSETQ. Trimming shortened V by 0 bases and J by 0 bases, and 7 bases separated the two germline ends. The CDR3 runs to 14 residues. The CDR3 loop reads CASSLGRDSYEQYF. CDR3 DNA sequence: TGCGCCAGCAGCTTGGGTAGGGACTCCTACGAGCAGTACTTC.

The chain is built from TRBV11-2 and TRBJ1-4; D perhaps matches TRBD1 (6 bases). Trimming stripped 0 bases from V and 1 base from J, with 21 bases between. CDR3 length: 20 residues. The V gene's germline CDR1 is SGHAT and CDR2 FQNNGV. Here the CDR3 reads CASSLDVPGHRTGTNEKLFF. The CDR3 DNA sequence: TGTGCCAGCAGCTTAGATGTCCCGGGACACCGAACGGGAACTAATGAAAAACTGTTTTTT.

The J gene is TRBJ1-1, the V gene TRBV7-9; the D is unclear. Trimming shortened V by 5 bases and J by 0 bases, and 7 bases separated the two germline ends. The CDR3 runs to 13 residues. CDR1 is SEHNR, CDR2 FQNEAQ, per germline (reference sequence). CDR3 DNA: TGTGCCAGCAGCCATTCACTGAACACTGAAGCTTTCTTT. As protein: CASSHSLNTEAFF.

This clone showed up just once. The chain carries TRBV2 and TRBJ2-5; 10 nucleotides align to TRBD2. V was clipped by 0 bases and J by 2 bases; unmatched bases: 3. Germline CDR1 and CDR2: SNHLY and FYNNEI. This CDR3 has 16 amino acids. The CDR3 sequence is CASSEALAGGQETQYF. For the CDR3, the DNA is TGTGCCAGCAGTGAAGCCTTAGCGGGGGGACAAGAGACCCAGTACTTC.